This is a list of T cell receptor beta chains from one sample in a study of esophageal squamous cell carcinoma under preoperative chemotherapy. TCRdb used MiXCR to reprocess the PCR reads, holding one entry per CDR3 protein. This repertoire shows roughly 30,000 distinct CDR3 sequences, less than 65% found once; its top ten account for roughly 25%. This material was collected from a patient given preoperative chemotherapy. Receptor source: a human donor with esophageal squamous cell carcinoma. The donor label of this sample is uncertain. Both conserved end residues are part of each CDR3. A D gene is named only where the DNA matches it firmly. Clone size is given for some rows only: seen once, a few or many times, or a class if the clone is expanded.

12,few,TRBV10-1,.,TRBJ2-7,TGCGCCAGCAGTGCAGAGAACTACGAGCAGTACTTC,CASSAENYEQYF
13,medium-sized,TRBV7-2,TRBD1,TRBJ2-1,TGTGCCAGCACCTGGACAGGATTCAATGAGCAGTTCTTC,CASTWTGFNEQFF
15,few,TRBV12-3/TRBV12-4,.,TRBJ1-2,TGTGCCAGCAGTTTAGACCCCACAGGTTTGGGTGGCTACACCTTC,CASSLDPTGLGGYTF
13,medium-sized,TRBV7-9,.,TRBJ2-1,TGTGCCAGCAGCTTAGCGGGGGGACAAGAGCAGTTCTTC,CASSLAGGQEQFF
15,.,TRBV7-9,TRBD2,TRBJ2-5,TGTGCCAGCAGCCTACTAGCGGGGTATAGCGAGACCCAGTACTTC,CASSLLAGYSETQYF
15,many,TRBV6-4,TRBD2,TRBJ2-3,TGTGCCAGCAGTGACACTAGCGGGGGGGCAGATACGCAGTATTTT,CASSDTSGGADTQYF
14,.,TRBV7-8,TRBD2,TRBJ2-5,TGTGCGAGCAGCGGGGCCCGGGGCCCAGATACGCAGTACTTC,CASSGARGPDTQYF
17,.,TRBV7-9,TRBD2,TRBJ2-4,TGTGTCAGCAACCTCCTCTCGGGGGGGGGAGCCAAAAACATTCAGTACTTC,CVSNLLSGGGAKNIQYF
13,once,TRBV7-2,.,TRBJ2-3,TGTGCCTCGAGCCGGAGAGCCACAGATATGCAGTATTTC,CASSRRATDMQYF
16,few,TRBV27,.,TRBJ2-1,TGTGCCAGCAGTCCCTCGCAACAGGGTCGGGCCTACGAGCAGTTCTTC,CASSPSQQGRAYEQFF
14,.,TRBV7-3,.,TRBJ2-1,TGTGCCAGCAGCTTAAGGATTCAGGGCCCGCCGTTGTTTTTC,CASSLRIQGPPLFF
18,.,TRBV7-6,TRBD2,TRBJ2-2,TGTGCCAGCAGCTTAGTTATTAGCGGGGGGGTGAGCACAGGGGAGCTGTTTTTT,CASSLVISGGVSTGELFF
16,.,TRBV28,.,TRBJ2-7,TGTGCGAGCCGCGTAACGGGGGTGCGAGCCAAAGACACGCAGTACTTC,CASRVTGVRAKDTQYF
15,once,TRBV12-3/TRBV12-4,.,TRBJ2-2,TGTGCCAGCAGTTTAGCGGGATCGAACACCGGGGAGCTGTTTTTT,CASSLAGSNTGELFF
15,medium-sized,TRBV7-8,.,TRBJ2-7,TGTGCCAGCAGCTTAGCTAGGGGGGCGGACTACGAGCAGTACTTC,CASSLARGADYEQYF
17,.,TRBV3-1,TRBD2,TRBJ2-2,TGTGCCAGCAGCCCCGGGCTAGCGGGGGCCACCACCGGGGAGCTGTTTTTT,CASSPGLAGATTGELFF
14,.,TRBV6-1,TRBD2,TRBJ2-5,TGTGCCAGCAGTCCGGGACTAGCCGACGAGACCCAGTACTTC,CASSPGLADETQYF
15,many,TRBV6-5,.,TRBJ1-3,TGTGCCAGCAGTTACCGAGAAGACTCTGGAAACACCATATATTTT,CASSYREDSGNTIYF
15,medium-sized,TRBV7-8,.,TRBJ2-3,TGTGCCAGCAGCCTCCGTGAGGGAGGCACAGATACGCAGTATTTT,CASSLREGGTDTQYF
13,.,TRBV6-5,.,TRBJ2-3,TGTGCCAGCAGTTACTCCGCAGGGGATACGCAGTATTTT,CASSYSAGDTQYF
15,.,TRBV5-3,.,TRBJ2-4,TGTGCCCGCGGCTGGGGGCCGCGAGCCAAAAACACTCAGTATTTC,CARGWGPRAKNTQYF
17,many,TRBV7-6,TRBD1,TRBJ2-7,TGTGCCAGCAGCCCTCGACCCGGAGGGACAGGCGAGTTCGAGCAGTACTTC,CASSPRPGGTGEFEQYF
15,.,TRBV7-9,.,TRBJ2-4,TGTGGCAGCAGCTCGGGGCTGGGAGGCAAAAACACGCAGTACTTC,CGSSSGLGGKNTQYF
17,.,TRBV7-3,.,TRBJ2-2,TGTGCCAGCAGCTTAAATCCCGCGGGTGCGGGCACCGAGAAGCTGTATTTT,CASSLNPAGAGTEKLYF
16,.,TRBV6-1,TRBD2,TRBJ2-4,TGTGCCAGCAGTGACGCGGGGGGGGGGGCCAAAAACACTCAGTACTTC,CASSDAGGGAKNTQYF
16,.,TRBV27,.,TRBJ2-1,TGTGCCAGCAGTGGGCCGGGTGGACTACCCTACAATGAGCAGTTCTTC,CASSGPGGLPYNEQFF
22,.,TRBV27,.,TRBJ2-3,.,CASSPISADGETQYFGTDTQYF
15,few,TRBV7-2,.,TRBJ2-3,TGTGCCAGCAGCTCCCCCGCGTCGACCAAGTATACGCAGTATTTT,CASSSPASTKYTQYF
14,many,TRBV25-1,.,TRBJ2-5,TGTGCCAGCAGTGACGCCGGCAGCCGAGAGACCCAGTACTTC,CASSDAGSRETQYF
15,many,TRBV7-2,TRBD2,TRBJ2-3,TGTGCCAGCAGCTTAGGAGCGGGGGGCACAGATACGCAGTATTTT,CASSLGAGGTDTQYF
16,.,TRBV12-3/TRBV12-4,.,TRBJ2-3,TGTGCCAGCGCGGGCGGAGGGGGGGGTGACCAAGAGACGCAGTATTTT,CASAGGGGGDQETQYF
15,.,TRBV7-2,.,TRBJ2-7,TGTGCCAGCAGACCTGGAGGCTCGGGGCACTACGAGCAGTACTTC,CASRPGGSGHYEQYF
15,.,TRBV7-7,TRBD2,TRBJ2-7,TGTGCCAGCAGCCGAAGCGGGATAGATGCTTACGAGCAGTACTTC,CASSRSGIDAYEQYF
13,medium-sized,TRBV12-5,.,TRBJ2-7,TGTGTCTTACATCCGTGCCTATACTACGAGCAGTACTTC,CVLHPCLYYEQYF
17,.,TRBV11-3,.,TRBJ2-5,TGTGCCAGTAGCGTGGGGCCCGGGACCGGGGACCAAGATACCCAGTACTTC,CASSVGPGTGDQDTQYF
15,.,TRBV7-2,TRBD1,TRBJ2-3,TGTGCCAGCAGCTCCGTGCAGGGGGCTAAAGACACGCAGTATTTC,CASSSVQGAKDTQYF